Below are 5 T cell receptor beta chains sequenced from a single sample in a study of T-cell memory formation after mild COVID-19. TCRdb reprocessed the 5' RACE reads via MiXCR and lists one record per CDR3 protein. The repertoire holds a few hundred thousand distinct CDR3 sequences, with roughly 14% as singletons. Sequencing was carried out using PBMCs or a T cell subset sorted from them (not recorded which). The receptor set was obtained from a man between 18 and 29 years old who had mild COVID-19 (a few samples of this study predate the infection). Cell type and time point are not known.

The gene calls are TRBV12-5 and TRBJ1-5; D not certain. This CDR3 has 13 residues. Germline-derived CDR1 and CDR2 are LGHNT and FRNRAP. V lost 5 bases to trimming and J lost 6 bases, with 11 bases between them. This CDR3 reads CASGPSSGQPQHF. Here the CDR3 DNA reads TGTGCTAGTGGTCCCTCCTCTGGTCAGCCCCAGCATTTT.

V gene TRBV9 combines with J gene TRBJ2-2, with unresolved D. The germline gives CDR1 SGDLS, CDR2 YYNGEE. The V end lost 3 bases, the J end lost 5 bases, and 8 bases lay between the germline ends. CDR3 length: 13 amino acids. This CDR3 is CASSATRTGELFF. The CDR3 DNA is TGTGCCAGCAGCGCGACCCGGACCGGGGAGCTGTTTTTT.

The chain links TRBV15 to TRBJ2-3; 9 nucleotides line up with TRBD2. The junction had 12 bases not matched to a gene; V was cut back by 1 base and J by 4 bases. The CDR3 contains 18 residues. From germline, CDR1 is LNHNV and CDR2 YYDKDF (reference sequence). The CDR3 DNA sequence: TGTGCCACCAGCAGAGTGGGCTGGTCTAGCGGGGTGGCAGATACGCAGTATTTT. Translated, it gives CATSRVGWSSGVADTQYF.

V and J are TRBV6-1 and TRBJ1-1, with TRBD1 as a possible D gene (6 bases). This CDR3 contains 15 residues. Germline CDR1 and CDR2: MNHNS and SASEGT. The V end lost 6 bases, the J end lost 3 bases, and 17 bases lay between the germline ends. The CDR3: CASSEYTGLDTEAFF. The CDR3 DNA follows: TGTGCCAGCAGCGAATACACAGGGCTCGACACTGAAGCTTTCTTT.

This clonotype has more than one count but fewer than ten. The V and J genes are TRBV4-1 and TRBJ1-4; unclear D gene. The ends were cut back, 0 bases at V and 6 bases at J, with 5 bases in the middle. The germline gives CDR1 MGHRA, CDR2 YSYEKL. The CDR3 contains 13 residues. The CDR3 loop is CASSQEFDEKLFF. CDR3 DNA sequence: TGCGCCAGCAGCCAAGAATTTGATGAAAAACTGTTTTTT.